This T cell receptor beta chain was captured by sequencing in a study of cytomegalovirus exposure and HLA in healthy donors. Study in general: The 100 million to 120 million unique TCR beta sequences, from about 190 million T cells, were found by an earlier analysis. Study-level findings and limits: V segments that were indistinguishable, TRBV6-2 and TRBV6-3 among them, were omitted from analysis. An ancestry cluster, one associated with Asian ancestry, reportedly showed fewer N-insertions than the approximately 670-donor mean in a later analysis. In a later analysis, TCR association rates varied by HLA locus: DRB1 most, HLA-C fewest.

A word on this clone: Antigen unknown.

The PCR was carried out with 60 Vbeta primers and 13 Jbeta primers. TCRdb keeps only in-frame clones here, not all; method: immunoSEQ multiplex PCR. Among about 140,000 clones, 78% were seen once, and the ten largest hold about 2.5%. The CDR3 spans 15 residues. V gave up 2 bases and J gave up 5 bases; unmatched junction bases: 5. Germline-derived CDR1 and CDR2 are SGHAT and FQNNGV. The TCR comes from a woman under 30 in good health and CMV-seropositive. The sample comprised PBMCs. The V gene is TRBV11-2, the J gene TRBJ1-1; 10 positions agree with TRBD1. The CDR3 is CASSLSRTGGTEAFF. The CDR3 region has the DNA TGTGCCAGCAGCTTATCCAGGACAGGGGGGACTGAAGCTTTCTTT.